This entry lists 25 T cell receptor beta chains sequenced from one sample in a study of T cell repertoires in cytomegalovirus infection. These receptors lack a known antigen. TCRdb itself ran the reads through MiXCR, one entry per CDR3 protein. This sample has about 83,000 distinct CDR3 sequences, with 25% to 35% found just once. Material: CD8+ T cells from cultured PBMCs, obtained from culture after CMV antigen stimulation. The receptor source for this set is a human donor in good health (CMV status not recorded). Some clones in this sample may be carry-over from other donors' samples.

This clonotype was found a few times. The rearrangement links TRBV27 to TRBJ1-5, with D maybe TRBD1 (5 bases). CDR1 and CDR2 (germline): MNHEY, SMNVEV (reference sequence). With 5 bases removed from V and 2 bases from J, the gap between germline ends came to 13 bases. The CDR3 has 15 residues. CDR3 sequence: CASSPGGGGNQPQHF. DNA of the CDR3: TGTGCCAGCAGTCCAGGCGGGGGTGGCAATCAGCCCCAGCATTTT.

This clonotype was seen at least ten times. This chain joins TRBV5-1 and TRBJ1-2, with TRBD1 as a possible D gene (6 bases). Per the germline V gene, CDR1 is SGHRS and CDR2 is YFSETQ. The CDR3 is made up of 15 amino acids. V gave up 4 bases and J gave up 0 bases, with 13 bases separating them. The CDR3, as DNA: TGCGCCAGCAGCCCTGGGACAACCACTAACTATGGCTACACCTTC. Translating gives CASSPGTTTNYGYTF. Drawing the rest from reference TRBV5-1 and TRBJ1-2, the complete variable domain is KAGVTQTPRYLIKTRGQQVTLSCSPISGHRSVSWYQQTPGQGLQFLFEYFSETQRNKGNFPGRFSGRQFSNSRSEMNVSTLELGDSALYLCASSPGTTTNYGYTFGSGTRLTVV.

A few counts support this clonotype. The V and J genes are TRBV27 and TRBJ1-5, with D unclear. The V gene's germline CDR1 is MNHEY and CDR2 SMNVEV (reference sequence). This CDR3 contains 13 residues. Trimming left V 6 bases short and J 5 bases short, with 11 bases between. CDR3 DNA: TGTGCCAGCAGCCACGATCGGTATCAGCCCCAGCATTTT. Translating gives CASSHDRYQPQHF.

The rearrangement joins TRBV7-2 to TRBJ2-1; maybe TRBD1 (6 bases). CDR1 and CDR2 from the germline V gene are SGHTA and FQGNSA. The CDR3 length is 17 residues. Trimming took off 5 bases at V and 0 bases at J, with 17 bases between the two ends. CDR3 loop: CASSLFVTGSSYNEQFF. CDR3 DNA: TGTGCCAGCAGCCTTTTTGTTACAGGGAGCTCCTACAATGAGCAGTTCTTC.

This clonotype was seen a handful of times. The chain uses TRBV2 and TRBJ1-1, with D uncertain. The germline gives CDR1 SNHLY, CDR2 FYNNEI. V gave up 1 base and J gave up 5 bases, with 14 bases separating them. There are 15 residues in the CDR3. CDR3: CASSEGLGWKTEAFF. CDR3 DNA sequence: TGTGCCAGCAGTGAAGGGTTAGGGTGGAAAACTGAAGCTTTCTTT.

The genes are TRBV5-1 and TRBJ1-2; no reliable D call. V lost 1 base and J 5 bases, leaving 15 bases between the germline ends. The CDR3 contains 15 residues. CDR1 and CDR2 (germline): SGHRS, YFSETQ. The CDR3 protein is CASSLLHGTPYGYTF. In DNA form, the CDR3 reads TGCGCCAGCAGCTTGTTACATGGCACCCCTTATGGCTACACCTTC. The whole variable domain, remainder taken from reference TRBV5-1 and TRBJ1-2, is KAGVTQTPRYLIKTRGQQVTLSCSPISGHRSVSWYQQTPGQGLQFLFEYFSETQRNKGNFPGRFSGRQFSNSRSEMNVSTLELGDSALYLCASSLLHGTPYGYTFGSGTRLTVV.

At least ten counts were recorded for this clonotype. This chain connects TRBV2 to TRBJ1-1, with unresolved D. V was clipped by 7 bases and J by 2 bases, with 5 bases between them. Germline V lookup: CDR1 SNHLY, CDR2 FYNNEI. The CDR3 totals 11 residues. Here the CDR3 DNA reads TGTGCCAGCACTTTCAACACTGAAGCTTTCTTT. This encodes CASTFNTEAFF.

The CDR3 protein is CASSDLTMGSDNEQFF. The DNA for the CDR3 is TGTGCCAGCAGCGACTTGACAATGGGTAGCGACAATGAGCAGTTCTTC. The chain combines TRBV5-4 with TRBJ2-1, with D perhaps TRBD2 (5 bases). CDR3 length equals 16 residues. CDR1 and CDR2 (germline): SGHNT, YYREEE (reference sequence). Deletions cut 4 bases from V and 5 bases from J, with 19 bases between.

The chain has TRBV12-3 or TRBV12-4 and TRBJ2-2; D is ambiguous. The CDR3 spans 13 residues. Between the trimmed V and J ends, which lost 6 bases and 4 bases, there was a span of 9 bases. The CDR3 sequence is CASRRKPTGELFF. In nucleotides, the CDR3 is TGTGCCAGCAGGCGGAAGCCCACCGGGGAGCTGTTTTTT.

The V and J genes are TRBV11-1 and TRBJ2-1, with 7 nucleotides matching TRBD2. Trimming cost V 5 bases and J 3 bases; bases outside gene matches: 7. CDR1 and CDR2 from the germline V gene are SGHAT and FQDESV (reference sequence). This CDR3 spans 15 amino acids. The CDR3 protein is CASSRDYSSYNEQFF. The CDR3 DNA reads as TGTGCCAGCAGCCGGGACTACTCAAGCTACAATGAGCAGTTCTTC.

The rearrangement joins TRBV7-2 to TRBJ2-5; TRBD1 might be the D (6 bases). Trimming shortened V by 2 bases and J by 1 base, and 11 bases separated the two germline ends. Germline V gives CDR1 SGHTA, CDR2 FQGNSA. The CDR3 length is 15 residues. The CDR3 protein is CASSLLGHLQETQYF. The CDR3 region has the DNA TGTGCCAGCAGCTTATTGGGACACCTCCAAGAGACCCAGTACTTC.

The sample holds a few counts of this clonotype. The gene calls are TRBV29-1 and TRBJ1-1; D not certain. Germline-derived CDR1 and CDR2 are SQVTM and ANQGSEA. V was pared by 7 bases and J by 1 base, with 13 bases between. This CDR3 comprises 13 residues. The CDR3, as DNA: TGCAGCGCCACCTGGGGAGCGAACACTGAAGCTTTCTTT. Its translation is CSATWGANTEAFF.

CDR3 bases: TGTGCCAGCAGTGATGGGCCTAGAGGCAACACTGAAGCTTTCTTT. Translated: CASSDGPRGNTEAFF. The chain joins TRBV2 to TRBJ1-1; D gene uncertain. The germline V gene encodes CDR1 SNHLY and CDR2 FYNNEI. The CDR3 extends over 15 amino acids. V lost 3 bases, J lost 2 bases, and 13 bases lay in between.

This chain joins TRBV11-3 and TRBJ2-2; no definite D call. V was trimmed by 0 bases and J by 7 bases, leaving 6 bases between them. The CDR3 is 13 amino acids. Germline assignment: CDR1 SGHNT and CDR2 YENEEA. Here the CDR3 reads CASSLDSSGELFF. In DNA form, the CDR3 reads TGTGCCAGCAGCTTAGATTCAAGCGGGGAGCTGTTTTTT.

This clonotype was seen repeatedly, ten times or more. This CDR3 reads CASSFKGSYEQYF. CDR3 in DNA: TGTGCCAGCAGTTTCAAGGGCTCCTACGAGCAGTACTTC. J is TRBJ2-7 and V is TRBV12-3 or TRBV12-4; D is unresolved. This CDR3 contains 13 residues. V gave up 3 bases and J gave up 0 bases, with 6 bases separating them.

This clonotype is medium-sized in the sample. V and J are TRBV7-9 and TRBJ1-5; D gene uncertain. Deletions cut 1 base from V and 9 bases from J, with 7 bases between. The CDR3 extends over 12 amino acids. Germline V gives CDR1 SEHNR, CDR2 FQNEAQ (reference sequence). CDR3 bases: TGTGCCAGCAGCTTAGATCTCGGGCCCCAGCATTTT. It encodes CASSLDLGPQHF.

Only a few counts were recorded for this clonotype. The chain couples TRBV5-1 to TRBJ1-1; D call uncertain. The germline V and J ends were trimmed by 5 bases and 0 bases, with 8 bases remaining between them. The V gene's germline CDR1 is SGHRS and CDR2 YFSETQ. CDR3 length equals 13 residues. The CDR3 region has the DNA TGCGCCAGCAGGGAAGGCCTGAACACTGAAGCTTTCTTT. Protein sequence: CASREGLNTEAFF. The full variable domain, rest sourced from reference TRBV5-1 and TRBJ1-1, is KAGVTQTPRYLIKTRGQQVTLSCSPISGHRSVSWYQQTPGQGLQFLFEYFSETQRNKGNFPGRFSGRQFSNSRSEMNVSTLELGDSALYLCASREGLNTEAFFGQGTRLTVV.

This clonotype was observed a few times. This sequence joins TRBV19 and TRBJ1-6, with 10 bases fitting TRBD1. The V gene's germline CDR1 is LNHDA and CDR2 SQIVND (reference sequence). V trimming: 8 bases; J trimming: 8 bases; junction bases outside the gene matches: 6. This CDR3 has 14 residues. CDR3 sequence reads: CASGWTGGDSPLHF. CDR3 coding DNA: TGTGCCAGTGGCTGGACAGGGGGAGATTCACCCCTCCACTTT. Full variable domain (remainder filled in from reference TRBV19 and TRBJ1-6): DGGITQSPKYLFRKEGQNVTLSCEQNLNHDAMYWYRQDPGQGLRLIYYSQIVNDFQKGDIAEGYSVSREKKESFPLTVTSAQKNPTAFYLCASGWTGGDSPLHFGNGTRLTVT.

This clonotype was seen just once. The chain is built from TRBV2 and TRBJ2-5; D unclear. The CDR3 totals 14 residues. Germline V gives CDR1 SNHLY, CDR2 FYNNEI. V shed 1 base and J shed 4 bases, with 10 bases lying between them. The CDR3 loop is CASSEVDWGETQYF. The CDR3 nucleotides are TGTGCCAGCAGTGAAGTTGACTGGGGAGAGACCCAGTACTTC.

The V and J genes are TRBV2 and TRBJ2-1; 8 bases are shared with TRBD1. CDR3 length: 12 residues. V shed 6 bases and J 15 bases; nucleotides not matched to a gene: 10. Germline CDR1 is SNHLY and CDR2 is FYNNEI. The CDR3 is CASRDRGVGPFF. The CDR3 bases are TGTGCCAGCAGAGACAGGGGAGTTGGTCCGTTCTTC.

V usage is TRBV11-1 and J usage is TRBJ2-1; no clear D. The germline CDR1 and CDR2 sequences are SGHAT and FQDESV (reference sequence). The V end lost 5 bases, the J end lost 0 bases, and 11 bases lay between the germline ends. CDR3 size: 15 residues. In nucleotides, the CDR3 is TGTGCCAGCAGCCAAACCTTGAGCTCCTACAATGAGCAGTTCTTC. Protein: CASSQTLSSYNEQFF.

On this clonotype: One base away lies a much larger clone, so this may be a sequencing read error. This chain joins TRBV7-8 and TRBJ1-1; D is uncertain. Germline-derived CDR1 and CDR2 are SGHVS and FQNEAQ. The CDR3 contains 17 residues. The CDR3 loop is CARSLVERNFLGTEAFF. As DNA, the CDR3 is TGTGCCAGGAGCTTAGTGGAGAGGAACTTCCTGGGCACTGAAGCTTTCTTT.

This clonotype has a count of ten or more. This chain links TRBV3-1 with TRBJ2-3, with 8 bases matching TRBD2. The CDR3 spans 17 residues. Trimming removed 2 bases from V and 2 bases from J; junction bases left unmatched: 9. The V gene's germline CDR1 is LGHDT and CDR2 YNNKEL (reference sequence). The DNA of the CDR3 is TGTGCCAGCAGCCAAAGCGGGGGAGCCTACTCCACAGATACGCAGTATTTT. This translates into CASSQSGGAYSTDTQYF.

The chain joins TRBV27 to TRBJ2-7; unclear D gene. The ends were cut back, 4 bases at V and 2 bases at J, with 9 bases in the middle. CDR3 size: 13 residues. Germline V gene sequence: CDR1 MNHEY, CDR2 SMNVEV (reference sequence). This chain's CDR3 is CASSSGRTYEQYF. CDR3 in DNA: TGTGCCAGCAGTTCCGGTCGGACCTACGAGCAGTACTTC.

This clonotype was recorded at least ten times. The chain is built from TRBV7-8 and TRBJ1-1; no firm D call. V lost 0 bases and J 1 base, leaving 9 bases between the germline ends. Per the germline V gene, CDR1 is SGHVS and CDR2 is FQNEAQ. CDR3 length: 15 residues. DNA of the CDR3: TGTGCCAGCAGCTTAGCGCCCGGTTCGAACACTGAAGCTTTCTTT. It translates to CASSLAPGSNTEAFF. The variable domain in full, with the rest retrieved from reference TRBV7-8 and TRBJ1-1, is GAGVSQSPRYKVAKRGQDVALRCDPISGHVSLFWYQQALGQGPEFLTYFQNEAQLDKSGLPSDRFFAERPEGSVSTLKIQRTQQEDSAVYLCASSLAPGSNTEAFFGQGTRLTVV.